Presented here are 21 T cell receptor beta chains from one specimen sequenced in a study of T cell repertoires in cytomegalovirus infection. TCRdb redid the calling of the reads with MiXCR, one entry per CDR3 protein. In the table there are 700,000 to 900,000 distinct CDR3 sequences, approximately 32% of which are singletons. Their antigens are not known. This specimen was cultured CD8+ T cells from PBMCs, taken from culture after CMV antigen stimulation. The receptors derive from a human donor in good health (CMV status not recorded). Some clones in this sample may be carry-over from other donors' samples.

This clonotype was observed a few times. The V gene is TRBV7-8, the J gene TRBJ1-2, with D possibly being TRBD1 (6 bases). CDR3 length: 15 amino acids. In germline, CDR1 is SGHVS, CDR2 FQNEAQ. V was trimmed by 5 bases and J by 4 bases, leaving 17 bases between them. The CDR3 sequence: CASSKIAGGGYGYTF. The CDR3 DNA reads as TGTGCCAGCAGCAAAATAGCGGGGGGCGGCTATGGCTACACCTTC.

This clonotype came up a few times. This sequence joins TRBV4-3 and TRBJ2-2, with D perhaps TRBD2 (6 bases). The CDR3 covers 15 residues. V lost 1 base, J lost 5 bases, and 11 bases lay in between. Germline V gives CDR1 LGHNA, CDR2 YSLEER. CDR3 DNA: TGCGCCAGCAGCCAAGCGGATCTAGCGACCGGGGAGCTGTTTTTT. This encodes CASSQADLATGELFF.

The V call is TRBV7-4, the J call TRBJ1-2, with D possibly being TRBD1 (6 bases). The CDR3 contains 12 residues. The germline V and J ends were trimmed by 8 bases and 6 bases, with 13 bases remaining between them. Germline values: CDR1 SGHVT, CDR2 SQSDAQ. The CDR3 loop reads CASSSTGHGYTF. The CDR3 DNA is TGTGCCAGCTCCTCTACAGGGCATGGCTACACCTTC.

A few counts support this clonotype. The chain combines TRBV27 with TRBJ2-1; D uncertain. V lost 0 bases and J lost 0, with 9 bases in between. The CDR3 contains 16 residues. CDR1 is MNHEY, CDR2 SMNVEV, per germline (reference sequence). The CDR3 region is CASSLSRPHSYNEQFF. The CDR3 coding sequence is TGTGCCAGCAGTTTATCCCGGCCTCACTCCTACAATGAGCAGTTCTTC.

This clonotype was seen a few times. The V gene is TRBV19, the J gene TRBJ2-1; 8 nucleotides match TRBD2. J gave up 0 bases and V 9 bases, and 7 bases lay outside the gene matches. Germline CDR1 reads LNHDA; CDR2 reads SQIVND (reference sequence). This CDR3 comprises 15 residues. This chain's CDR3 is CASRRGGSSYNEQFF. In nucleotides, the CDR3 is TGTGCCAGCCGCCGGGGGGGGAGCTCCTACAATGAGCAGTTCTTC.

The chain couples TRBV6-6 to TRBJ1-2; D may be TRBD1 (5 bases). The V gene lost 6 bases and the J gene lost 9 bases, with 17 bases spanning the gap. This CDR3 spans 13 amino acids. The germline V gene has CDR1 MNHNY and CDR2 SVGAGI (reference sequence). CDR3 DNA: TGTGCCAGCAGCTGGACATCTGACATGAGCTACACCTTC. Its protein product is CASSWTSDMSYTF.

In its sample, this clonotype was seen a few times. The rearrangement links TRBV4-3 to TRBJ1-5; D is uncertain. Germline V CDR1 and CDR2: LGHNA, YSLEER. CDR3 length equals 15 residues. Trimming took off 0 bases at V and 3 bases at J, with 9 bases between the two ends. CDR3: CASSQELRLNQPQHF. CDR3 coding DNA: TGCGCCAGCAGCCAAGAGTTACGGCTCAATCAGCCCCAGCATTTT.

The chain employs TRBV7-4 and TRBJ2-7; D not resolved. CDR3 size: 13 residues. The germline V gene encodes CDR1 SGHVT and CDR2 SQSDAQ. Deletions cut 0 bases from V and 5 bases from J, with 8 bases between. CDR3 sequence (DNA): TGTGCCAGCAGCTTAGCGGAAGGGCACGAGCAGTACGTC. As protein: CASSLAEGHEQYV.

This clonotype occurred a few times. In DNA form, the CDR3 reads TGTGCCAGCAGCGCCGCCGGGACAGTGAAAGAGACCCAGTACTTC. It translates to CASSAAGTVKETQYF. The chain carries TRBV9 and TRBJ2-5, with TRBD1 identical over 7 bases. The CDR3 consists of 15 residues. The V and J ends lost 3 bases and 3 bases, in that order; junction bases with no gene match: 8. Germline CDR1 is SGDLS and CDR2 is YYNGEE.

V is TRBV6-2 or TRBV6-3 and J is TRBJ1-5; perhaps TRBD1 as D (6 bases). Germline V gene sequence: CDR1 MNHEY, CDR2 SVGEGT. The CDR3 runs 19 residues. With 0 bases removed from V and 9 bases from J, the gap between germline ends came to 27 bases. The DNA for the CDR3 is TGTGCCAGCAGTTACTCGTCGAGGGGACCCGAGGACAGCCTTCCGCCCCAGCATTTT. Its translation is CASSYSSRGPEDSLPPQHF.

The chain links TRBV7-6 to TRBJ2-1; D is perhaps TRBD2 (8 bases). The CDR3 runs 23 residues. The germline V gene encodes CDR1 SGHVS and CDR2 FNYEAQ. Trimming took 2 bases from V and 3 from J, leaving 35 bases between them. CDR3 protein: CASSLIWAGGRSGASGFYNEQFF. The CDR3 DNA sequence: TGTGCCAGCAGCTTAATCTGGGCAGGGGGTAGGAGCGGGGCTAGCGGGTTCTACAATGAGCAGTTCTTC.

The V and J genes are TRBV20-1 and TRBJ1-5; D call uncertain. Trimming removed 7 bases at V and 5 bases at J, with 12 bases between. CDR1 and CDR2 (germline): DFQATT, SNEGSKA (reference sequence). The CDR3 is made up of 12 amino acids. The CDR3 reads CSVGGGDQPQHF. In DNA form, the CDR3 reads TGCAGTGTTGGAGGCGGGGATCAGCCCCAGCATTTT.

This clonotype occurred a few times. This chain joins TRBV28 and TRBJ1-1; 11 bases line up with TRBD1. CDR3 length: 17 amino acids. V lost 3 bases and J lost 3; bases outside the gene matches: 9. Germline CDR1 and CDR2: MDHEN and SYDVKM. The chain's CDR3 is CASSFNTDRGPDTEAFF. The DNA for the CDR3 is TGTGCCAGCAGTTTTAATACGGACAGGGGGCCGGACACTGAAGCTTTCTTT.

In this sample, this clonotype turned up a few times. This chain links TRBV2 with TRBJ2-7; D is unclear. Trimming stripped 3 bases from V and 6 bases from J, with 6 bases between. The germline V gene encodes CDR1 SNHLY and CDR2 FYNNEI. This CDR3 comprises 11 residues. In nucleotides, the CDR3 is TGTGCCAGCAGTGAGGGCCCCGAGCAGTACGTC. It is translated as CASSEGPEQYV.

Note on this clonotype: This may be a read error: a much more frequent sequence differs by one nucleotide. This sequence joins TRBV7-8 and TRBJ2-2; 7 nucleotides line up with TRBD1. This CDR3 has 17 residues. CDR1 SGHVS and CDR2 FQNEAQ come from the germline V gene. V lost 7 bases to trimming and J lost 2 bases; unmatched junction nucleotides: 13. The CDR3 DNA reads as TGTGCCAGCAACATTCCCACAGGGGAAAGAAACACCGGGGAGCTGTTTTTT. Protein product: CASNIPTGERNTGELFF.

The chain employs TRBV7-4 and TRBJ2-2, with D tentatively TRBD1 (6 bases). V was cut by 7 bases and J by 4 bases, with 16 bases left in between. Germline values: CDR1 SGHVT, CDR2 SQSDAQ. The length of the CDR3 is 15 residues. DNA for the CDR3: TGTGCCAGCACCTACAGGGAGCGAGGCACCGGGGAGCTGTTTTTT. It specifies CASTYRERGTGELFF.

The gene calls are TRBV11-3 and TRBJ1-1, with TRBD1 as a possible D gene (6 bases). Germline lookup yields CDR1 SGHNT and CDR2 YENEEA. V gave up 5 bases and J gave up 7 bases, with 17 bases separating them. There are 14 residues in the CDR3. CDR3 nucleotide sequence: TGTGCCAGCAGCCCGAGAGACGGGACAAATGAAGCTTTCTTT. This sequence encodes CASSPRDGTNEAFF.

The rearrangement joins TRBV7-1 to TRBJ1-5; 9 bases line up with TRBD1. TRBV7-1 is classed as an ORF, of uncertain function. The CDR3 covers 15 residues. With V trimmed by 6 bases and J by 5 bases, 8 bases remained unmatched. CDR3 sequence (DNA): TGTGCCAGCAGTCCCGGGACAGGGAACCATCAGCCCCAGCATTTT. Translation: CASSPGTGNHQPQHF.

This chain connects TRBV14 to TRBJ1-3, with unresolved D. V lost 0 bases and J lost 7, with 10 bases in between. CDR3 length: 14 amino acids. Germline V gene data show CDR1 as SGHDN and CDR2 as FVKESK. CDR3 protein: CASSQDRWANTIYF. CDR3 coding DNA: TGTGCCAGCAGCCAAGATAGGTGGGCTAACACCATATATTTT.

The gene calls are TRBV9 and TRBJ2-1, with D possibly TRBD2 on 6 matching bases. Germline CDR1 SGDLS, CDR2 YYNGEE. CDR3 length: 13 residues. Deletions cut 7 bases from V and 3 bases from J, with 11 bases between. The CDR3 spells CASGGGDYNEQFF. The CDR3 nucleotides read TGTGCCAGCGGTGGAGGGGACTACAATGAGCAGTTCTTC.

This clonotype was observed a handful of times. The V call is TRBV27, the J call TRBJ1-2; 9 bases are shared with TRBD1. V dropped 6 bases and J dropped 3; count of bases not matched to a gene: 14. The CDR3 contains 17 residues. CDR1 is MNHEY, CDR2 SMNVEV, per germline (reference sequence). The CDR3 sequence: CASSPTIRTGAYYGYTF. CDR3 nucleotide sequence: TGTGCCAGCAGCCCCACTATCAGGACAGGGGCCTACTATGGCTACACCTTC.